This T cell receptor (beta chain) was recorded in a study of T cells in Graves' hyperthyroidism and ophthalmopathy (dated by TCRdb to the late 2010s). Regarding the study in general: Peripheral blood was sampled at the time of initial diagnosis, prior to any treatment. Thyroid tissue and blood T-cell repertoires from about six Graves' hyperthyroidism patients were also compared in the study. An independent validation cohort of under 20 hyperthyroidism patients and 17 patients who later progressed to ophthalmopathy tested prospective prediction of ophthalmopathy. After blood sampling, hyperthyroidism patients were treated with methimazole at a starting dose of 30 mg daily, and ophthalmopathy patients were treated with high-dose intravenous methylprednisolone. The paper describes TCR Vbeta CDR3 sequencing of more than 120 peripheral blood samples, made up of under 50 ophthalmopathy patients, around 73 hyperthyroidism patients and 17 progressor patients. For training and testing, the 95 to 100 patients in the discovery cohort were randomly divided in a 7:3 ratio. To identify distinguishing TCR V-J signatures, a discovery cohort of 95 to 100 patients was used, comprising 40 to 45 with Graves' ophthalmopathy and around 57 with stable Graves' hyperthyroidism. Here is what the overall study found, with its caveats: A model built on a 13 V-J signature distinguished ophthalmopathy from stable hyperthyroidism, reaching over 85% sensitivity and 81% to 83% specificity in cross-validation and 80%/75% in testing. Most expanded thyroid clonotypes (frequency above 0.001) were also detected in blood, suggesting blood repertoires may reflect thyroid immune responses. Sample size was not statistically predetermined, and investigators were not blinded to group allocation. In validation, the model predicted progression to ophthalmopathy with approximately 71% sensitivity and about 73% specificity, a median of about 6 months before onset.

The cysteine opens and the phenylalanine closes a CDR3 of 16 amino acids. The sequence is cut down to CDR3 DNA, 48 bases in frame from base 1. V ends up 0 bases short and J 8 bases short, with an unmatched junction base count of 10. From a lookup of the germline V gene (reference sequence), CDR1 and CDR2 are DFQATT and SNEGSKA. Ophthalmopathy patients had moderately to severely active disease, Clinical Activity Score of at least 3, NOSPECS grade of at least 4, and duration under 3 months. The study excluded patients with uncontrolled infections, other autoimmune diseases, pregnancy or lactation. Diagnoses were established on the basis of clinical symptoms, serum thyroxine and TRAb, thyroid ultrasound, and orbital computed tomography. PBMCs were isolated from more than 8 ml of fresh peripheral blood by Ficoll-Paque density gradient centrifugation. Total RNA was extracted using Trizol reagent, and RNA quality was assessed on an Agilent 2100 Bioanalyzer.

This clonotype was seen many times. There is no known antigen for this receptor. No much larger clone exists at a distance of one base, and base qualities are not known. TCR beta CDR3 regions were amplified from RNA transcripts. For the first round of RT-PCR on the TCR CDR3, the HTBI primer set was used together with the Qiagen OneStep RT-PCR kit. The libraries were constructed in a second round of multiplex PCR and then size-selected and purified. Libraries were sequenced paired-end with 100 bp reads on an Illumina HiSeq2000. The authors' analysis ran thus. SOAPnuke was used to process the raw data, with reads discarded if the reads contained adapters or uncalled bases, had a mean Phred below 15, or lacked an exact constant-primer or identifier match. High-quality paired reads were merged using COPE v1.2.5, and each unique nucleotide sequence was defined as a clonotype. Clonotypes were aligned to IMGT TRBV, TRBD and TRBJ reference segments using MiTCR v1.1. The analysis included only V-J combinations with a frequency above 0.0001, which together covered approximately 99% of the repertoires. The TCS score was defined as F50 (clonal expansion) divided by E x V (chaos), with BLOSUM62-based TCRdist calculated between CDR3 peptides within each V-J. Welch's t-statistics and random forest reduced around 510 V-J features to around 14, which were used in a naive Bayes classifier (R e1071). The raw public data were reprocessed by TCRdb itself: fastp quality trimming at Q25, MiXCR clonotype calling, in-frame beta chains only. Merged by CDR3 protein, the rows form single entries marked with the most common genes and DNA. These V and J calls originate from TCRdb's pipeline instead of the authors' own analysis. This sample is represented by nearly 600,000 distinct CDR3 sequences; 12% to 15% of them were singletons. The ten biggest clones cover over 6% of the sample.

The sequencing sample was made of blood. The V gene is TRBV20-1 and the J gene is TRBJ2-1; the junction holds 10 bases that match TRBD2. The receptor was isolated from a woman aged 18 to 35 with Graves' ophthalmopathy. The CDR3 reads CSARDPAGGPSDEQFF. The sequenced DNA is TGCAGTGCTAGAGATCCAGCGGGAGGGCCCAGCGATGAGCAGTTCTTC.